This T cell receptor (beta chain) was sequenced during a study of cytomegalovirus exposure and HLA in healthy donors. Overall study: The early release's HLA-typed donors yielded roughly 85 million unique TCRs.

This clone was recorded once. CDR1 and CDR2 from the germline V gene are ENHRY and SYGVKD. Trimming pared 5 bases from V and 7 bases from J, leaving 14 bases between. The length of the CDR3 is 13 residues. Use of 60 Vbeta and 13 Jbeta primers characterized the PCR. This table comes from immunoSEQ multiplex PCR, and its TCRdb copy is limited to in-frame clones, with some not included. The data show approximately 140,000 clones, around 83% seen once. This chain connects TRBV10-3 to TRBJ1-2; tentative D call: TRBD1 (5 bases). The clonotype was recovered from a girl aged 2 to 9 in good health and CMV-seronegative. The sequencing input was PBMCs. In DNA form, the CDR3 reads TGTGCCATCAGTAACACCGGGCAGGGTGGCTACACCTTC. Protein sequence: CAISNTGQGGYTF.